This T cell receptor (beta chain) came from a study of post-analysis software for immune sequencing data. Looking at the study overall: Relapsing-remitting, secondary progressive and progressive-relapsing courses of multiple sclerosis were included. Study results and caveats: Comparison of patients with controls showed a handful of TRBV segments more frequent in patients, TRBV5-6, TRBV5-1 and TRBV20-1 among them. The study found significantly lower normalized Chao1 diversity in multiple sclerosis patients than in controls. Samples sharing a preparation batch grouped tightly together when assessed by F measure.

A remark on this clonotype: Its antigen is unknown.

V dropped 3 bases and J dropped 5; count of bases not matched to a gene: 3. CDR3 length equals 15 residues. Germline lookup yields CDR1 SEHNR and CDR2 FQNEAQ (reference sequence). TCR beta cDNA libraries had unique molecular identifiers. Input populations of roughly 1 to 10 million T cells gave rise to approximately 500,000 cDNA molecules. One entry per CDR3 protein results from TCRdb running MiXCR on the PCR reads. The sample lists 820,000 or so distinct CDR3 sequences, approximately 53% occurring once. This sequence joins TRBV7-9 and TRBJ1-5; 11 bases match TRBD1. The sequencing sample was made of blood. The origin of this receptor is a girl aged 5 to 17 with multiple sclerosis. This chain's CDR3 is CASSLGQGVHQPQHF. CDR3 DNA: TGTGCCAGCAGCTTGGGACAGGGGGTACATCAGCCCCAGCATTTT.